This T cell receptor beta chain was obtained from a study of blood T cell repertoires in COVID-19. The protocol was immunoSEQ multiplex PCR, while the TCRdb copy is restricted to in-frame clones and leaves out a portion. The sample has approximately 490,000 clones; about 85% are singletons. The CDR3 length is 15 residues. The sequence was obtained from a woman aged 60-75 years who had recovered from COVID-19. V is TRBV21-1 and J is TRBJ1-1; TRBD1 is the table's D call and was not checked against the DNA. TRBV21-1 is marked as a pseudogene. Sequencing was done on a sample of PBMCs or T cells enriched from blood (not recorded which). CDR3 sequence: CASSKAQGGNTEAFF. The CDR3 nucleotides read TGTGCCAGCAGCAAAGCGCAGGGGGGGAACACTGAAGCTTTCTTT.